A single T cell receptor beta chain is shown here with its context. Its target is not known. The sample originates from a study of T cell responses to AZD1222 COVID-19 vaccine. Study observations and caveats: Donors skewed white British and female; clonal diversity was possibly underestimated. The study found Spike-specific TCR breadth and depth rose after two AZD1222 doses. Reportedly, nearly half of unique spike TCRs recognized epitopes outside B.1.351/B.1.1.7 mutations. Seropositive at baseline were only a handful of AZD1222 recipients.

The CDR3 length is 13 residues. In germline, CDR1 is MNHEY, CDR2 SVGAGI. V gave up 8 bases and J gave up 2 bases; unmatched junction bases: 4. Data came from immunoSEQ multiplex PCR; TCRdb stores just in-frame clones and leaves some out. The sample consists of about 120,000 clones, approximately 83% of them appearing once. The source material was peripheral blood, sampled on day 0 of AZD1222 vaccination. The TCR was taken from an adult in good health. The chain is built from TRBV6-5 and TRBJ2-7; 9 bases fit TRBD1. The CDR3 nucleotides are TGTGCCAGCTCGGGACAGGGTCCCTACGAGCAGTACTTC. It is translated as CASSGQGPYEQYF.